These T cell receptor beta chains were read from a single sample in a study of technical replicates of blood from four donors. Method: immunoSEQ multiplex PCR; TCRdb's copy keeps in-frame clones and lacks some. Of 90,000 to 100,000 clones in the sample, 90% to 97% were seen once. Sequenced sample: T cells isolated from PBMCs. All receptors derive from a human donor in good health. Each CDR3 is given with its conserved first and last residue. D genes are given only for firm matches. A clone size is listed for some rows: how often the clone was seen (once, few, many), or a class if it is expanded.

clone size: NA; V gene: TRBV10-1; J gene: TRBJ2-7; D gene: TRBD2; CDR3 protein: CASSGTGGLAGAEQYF; CDR3 DNA: TGCGCCAGCAGCGGTACGGGCGGACTAGCGGGGGCCGAGCAGTACTTC
clone size: NA; V gene: TRBV19; J gene: TRBJ2-7; D gene: NA; CDR3 protein: CASSLNYITSHSSYEQYF; CDR3 DNA: TGTGCCAGTAGTCTCAATTATATAACTAGCCATAGCTCCTACGAGCAGTACTTC
clone size: NA; V gene: TRBV28; J gene: TRBJ2-5; D gene: TRBD2; CDR3 protein: CASRPSGRKVETQYF; CDR3 DNA: TGTGCCAGCCGTCCTAGCGGGAGGAAGGTTGAGACCCAGTACTTC
clone size: NA; V gene: TRBV4-1; J gene: TRBJ2-7; D gene: TRBD2; CDR3 protein: CASSQRVSGTSEAYEQYF; CDR3 DNA: TGCGCCAGCAGCCAGCGGGTTTCCGGGACTAGCGAGGCCTACGAGCAGTACTTC
clone size: NA; V gene: TRBV5-4; J gene: TRBJ2-7; D gene: TRBD2; CDR3 protein: CASSSTSGSSAEQYF; CDR3 DNA: TGTGCCAGCAGCTCCACTAGCGGGAGTTCCGCCGAGCAGTACTTC
clone size: NA; V gene: TRBV7-9; J gene: TRBJ2-1; D gene: NA; CDR3 protein: CASNGRSAERNEQFF; CDR3 DNA: TGTGCCAGCAACGGGAGAAGTGCGGAGAGGAATGAGCAGTTCTTC
clone size: NA; V gene: TRBV11-2; J gene: TRBJ1-2; D gene: NA; CDR3 protein: CASSPPLDYGYTF; CDR3 DNA: TGTGCCAGCAGCCCACCATTAGATTATGGCTACACCTTC
clone size: NA; V gene: TRBV28; J gene: TRBJ1-1; D gene: NA; CDR3 protein: CASNTFGGLNTEAFF; CDR3 DNA: TGTGCCAGCAACACTTTCGGCGGCCTGAACACTGAAGCTTTCTTT
clone size: few; V gene: TRBV5-1; J gene: TRBJ1-1; D gene: TRBD1; CDR3 protein: CASSGGQGRTEAFF; CDR3 DNA: TGCGCCAGCAGCGGGGGACAGGGGAGGACTGAAGCTTTCTTT
clone size: NA; V gene: TRBV29-1; J gene: TRBJ2-7; D gene: NA; CDR3 protein: CSLMTSDYEQYF; CDR3 DNA: TGCAGCCTGATGACTAGTGACTACGAGCAGTACTTC
clone size: NA; V gene: TRBV7-2; J gene: TRBJ2-1; D gene: NA; CDR3 protein: CASSSARGSYNEQFF; CDR3 DNA: TGTGCCAGCAGCTCCGCCCGGGGGTCCTACAATGAGCAGTTCTTC
clone size: NA; V gene: TRBV5-1; J gene: TRBJ2-7; D gene: TRBD1; CDR3 protein: CASSFPINGTGYYEQYF; CDR3 DNA: TGCGCCAGCAGCTTCCCTATTAACGGGACAGGGTACTACGAGCAGTACTTC
clone size: NA; V gene: TRBV10-3; J gene: TRBJ2-7; D gene: TRBD2; CDR3 protein: CAISEGGLAGVEYEQYF; CDR3 DNA: TGTGCCATCAGTGAGGGGGGACTAGCGGGAGTAGAATACGAGCAGTACTTC
clone size: NA; V gene: TRBV11-2; J gene: TRBJ2-2; D gene: TRBD1; CDR3 protein: CASSWSGTANTGELFF; CDR3 DNA: TGTGCCAGCAGCTGGTCAGGGACAGCGAACACCGGGGAGCTGTTTTTT
clone size: NA; V gene: TRBV27; J gene: TRBJ1-5; D gene: TRBD1; CDR3 protein: CASGDRAQPQHF; CDR3 DNA: TGTGCCAGCGGGGACAGGGCTCAGCCCCAGCATTTT
clone size: NA; V gene: TRBV5-4; J gene: TRBJ2-1; D gene: TRBD1; CDR3 protein: CASSSDRGFGNEQFF; CDR3 DNA: TGTGCCAGCAGCTCGGACAGGGGGTTCGGTAATGAGCAGTTCTTC
clone size: NA; V gene: TRBV2; J gene: TRBJ1-3; D gene: NA; CDR3 protein: CASSENRGSSGNTIYF; CDR3 DNA: TGTGCCAGCAGTGAAAACCGAGGAAGCTCTGGAAACACCATATATTTT
clone size: NA; V gene: TRBV11-2; J gene: TRBJ1-6; D gene: NA; CDR3 protein: CASSRSEGGARSPLHF; CDR3 DNA: TGTGCCAGCAGCCGTTCTGAAGGGGGGGCTCGGTCACCCCTCCACTTT
clone size: NA; V gene: TRBV28; J gene: TRBJ2-1; D gene: TRBD2; CDR3 protein: CASSLQGLADYNEQFF; CDR3 DNA: TGTGCCAGCAGTCTACAGGGACTAGCGGATTACAATGAGCAGTTCTTC
clone size: NA; V gene: TRBV27; J gene: TRBJ1-1; D gene: NA; CDR3 protein: CASSLQGNTEAFF; CDR3 DNA: TGTGCCAGCAGTTTACAGGGTAACACTGAAGCTTTCTTT
clone size: NA; V gene: TRBV7-9; J gene: TRBJ2-3; D gene: TRBD2; CDR3 protein: CASSSPLAGGLTDTQYF; CDR3 DNA: TGTGCCAGCAGCTCCCCCCTAGCGGGGGGTTTGACAGATACGCAGTATTTT
clone size: NA; V gene: TRBV30; J gene: TRBJ1-5; D gene: TRBD1; CDR3 protein: CAWSVFDRGNQPQHF; CDR3 DNA: TGTGCCTGGAGTGTATTCGACAGGGGAAATCAGCCCCAGCATTTT
clone size: NA; V gene: TRBV6-5; J gene: TRBJ1-1; D gene: NA; CDR3 protein: CASSVDSYTEAFF; CDR3 DNA: TGTGCCAGCAGCGTTGACAGCTACACTGAAGCTTTCTTT
clone size: NA; V gene: TRBV28; J gene: TRBJ2-1; D gene: NA; CDR3 protein: CASSFRNEQFF; CDR3 DNA: TGTGCCAGCAGTTTCCGGAATGAGCAGTTCTTC